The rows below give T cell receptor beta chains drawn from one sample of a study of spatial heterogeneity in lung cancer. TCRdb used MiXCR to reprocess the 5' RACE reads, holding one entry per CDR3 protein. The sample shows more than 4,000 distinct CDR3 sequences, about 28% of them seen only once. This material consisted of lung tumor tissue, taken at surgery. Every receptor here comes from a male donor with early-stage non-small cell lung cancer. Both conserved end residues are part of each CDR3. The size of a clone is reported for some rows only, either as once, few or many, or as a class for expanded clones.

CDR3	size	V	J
CASSRDRYEQYF	many	TRBV2	TRBJ2-7
CATGGVGETQYF	medium-sized	TRBV10-3	TRBJ2-5
CASSRIRTGGHEQYF	medium-sized	TRBV7-9	TRBJ2-7
CASSPKSSGREHEQFF	-	TRBV7-6	TRBJ2-1
CASSYPGTQQTQYF	-	TRBV6-2/TRBV6-3	TRBJ2-5
CASSLVRGQDTQYF	medium-sized	TRBV5-5	TRBJ2-3
CAISVGLIEKLFF	medium-sized	TRBV10-3	TRBJ1-4
CASRLQLGANVLTF	medium-sized	TRBV6-6	TRBJ2-6
CASSLVGTGSALRTEAFF	-	TRBV7-2	TRBJ1-1
CASSLSGKPGYTF	medium-sized	TRBV28	TRBJ1-2
CASSRDRGFEQFF	few	TRBV18	TRBJ2-1
CSARRGINYGYTF	medium-sized	TRBV20-1	TRBJ1-2
CASSPPDLWGNYGYTF	-	TRBV11-2	TRBJ1-2
CAIRADIQETQYF	medium-sized	TRBV10-3	TRBJ2-5
CASSIGTESPLHF	-	TRBV5-1	TRBJ1-6
CASSQTGTGDNEQFF	few	TRBV4-2	TRBJ2-1
CASRPWTLAGEEHEQYF	medium-sized	TRBV27	TRBJ2-7
CASSLAGGGRDEQFF	-	TRBV5-4	TRBJ2-1
CASNQPLGEQFF	medium-sized	TRBV2	TRBJ2-1
CASIGQSGYQPQHF	medium-sized	TRBV6-1	TRBJ1-5
CASSLGISSYEQYF	medium-sized	TRBV5-6	TRBJ2-7
CASRQGTYNEQFF	medium-sized	TRBV7-2	TRBJ2-1
CASKRSLNQETQYF	many	TRBV2	TRBJ2-5
CASRASGGAWNEQFF	-	TRBV2	TRBJ2-1
CASSLRGSDTQYF	-	TRBV27	TRBJ2-3
CASSSPGQDYNEQFF	-	TRBV5-4	TRBJ2-1
CASSERGLAGGPETQYF	medium-sized	TRBV5-1	TRBJ2-5
CASSQSFSGGSSYEQYF	medium-sized	TRBV4-2	TRBJ2-7
CSARDRVGEKLFF	-	TRBV20-1	TRBJ1-4
CASRRGPPEGYGYTF	many	TRBV6-5	TRBJ1-2
CASSQGTGPPYEQYF	-	TRBV14	TRBJ2-7
CASSLALRGKWGEKLFF	-	TRBV7-8	TRBJ1-4
CASSLEYNEQFF	medium-sized	TRBV13	TRBJ2-1
CASSQVRGNTEAFF	large	TRBV3-1	TRBJ1-1
CASSLDGQYTEAFF	-	TRBV5-1	TRBJ1-1
CASSLPGFYGYTF	-	TRBV28	TRBJ1-2
CTSSVTGSTNYGYTF	-	TRBV6-1	TRBJ1-2
CASGTVLGNTEAFF	-	TRBV27	TRBJ1-1
CSARGSNEKLFF	medium-sized	TRBV20-1	TRBJ1-4